A single sample is the source of the 31 T cell receptor beta chains below, sequenced in a study of CD8+ T cells in alopecia areata. Extraction and reverse transcription of RNA yielded cDNA as the sequencing template. The assay was immunoSEQ multiplex PCR, and TCRdb's table has in-frame clones only and misses some. The sample consists of 150,000 to 200,000 clones, approximately 70% of them appearing once. The input for sequencing was CD8+ T cells sorted from blood, taken at week 0. These receptors originate from a human donor with alopecia areata.

The genes are TRBV29-1 and TRBJ2-1; either TRBD1 or TRBD2 may fit D (5 bases each). Trimming cost V 3 bases and J 0 bases, with 15 bases left between them. Germline loops: CDR1 SQVTM, CDR2 ANQGSEA. CDR3 length: 16 amino acids. The chain's CDR3 is CSVDGNSDSSYNEQFF. The CDR3 nucleotides are TGCAGCGTTGATGGGAATAGCGACAGCTCCTACAATGAGCAGTTCTTC.

This clone was found once. This chain uses TRBV9 with TRBJ2-7; no clear D gene. Trimming shortened V by 0 bases and J by 3 bases, and 10 bases separated the two germline ends. CDR1 is SGDLS and CDR2 is YYNGEE in the germline V gene. CDR3 length: 14 residues. Written as DNA, the CDR3 is TGTGCCAGCAGCGTAGGCTCCGGCGGCTACGAGCAGTACTTC. Its protein is CASSVGSGGYEQYF.

This chain uses TRBV7-6 with TRBJ2-7; 7 bases line up with TRBD1. Looked up from germline, CDR1 is SGHVS and CDR2 is FNYEAQ. The trim removed 7 bases at V and 2 bases at J, leaving 11 bases unmatched. This CDR3 is built from 15 residues. In DNA, the CDR3 is TGTGCCAGCATCATTAACAGGGGTTTCCCCTACGAGCAGTACTTC. This gives the protein CASIINRGFPYEQYF.

This clone was seen once. This chain connects TRBV2 to TRBJ2-7; TRBD1 aligns across 8 bases. The CDR3 loop spans 15 amino acids. The V segment lost 3 bases and the J segment 2 bases; nucleotides outside the gene matches: 6. The germline CDR1 and CDR2 sequences are SNHLY and FYNNEI. CDR3 sequence reads: CASSDNTGGTYEQYF. For the CDR3, the DNA is TGTGCCAGCAGTGATAATACAGGGGGGACCTACGAGCAGTACTTC.

The chain uses TRBV7-9 and TRBJ2-1; D remains ambiguous. The V gene lost 5 bases and the J gene lost 10 bases, with 9 bases spanning the gap. Germline CDR1 reads SEHNR; CDR2 reads FQNEAQ (reference sequence). This CDR3 is built from 11 residues. CDR3 nucleotides: TGTGCCAGCAGCCAAACTCGAGAGCAGTTCTTC. It is translated as CASSQTREQFF.

A few counts support this clone. The chain recombines TRBV4-2 with TRBJ2-7; possible D gene TRBD1, 5 bases. V gave up 4 bases and J gave up 6 bases, with 16 bases separating them. CDR3 length equals 14 residues. From germline, CDR1 is LGHNA and CDR2 YNFKEQ. CDR3 in amino acids: CASSPSPAGFEQYF. The CDR3 DNA sequence: TGTGCCAGCAGCCCCTCCCCGGCAGGGTTCGAGCAGTACTTC.

The chain combines TRBV20-1 with TRBJ2-2, with D hard to call. With 6 bases removed from V and 7 bases from J, the gap between germline ends came to 9 bases. Germline values: CDR1 DFQATT, CDR2 SNEGSKA (reference sequence). This CDR3 is 11 amino acids long. CDR3 DNA: TGCAGTGCGGAGACAAGCGGGGAGCTGTTTTTT. As protein: CSAETSGELFF.

This clone was picked up a small number of times. The chain links TRBV30 to TRBJ1-2; a weak D match, TRBD1 (6 bases). Germline CDR1 and CDR2: GTSNPN and SVGIG (reference sequence). V was cut by 1 base and J by 3 bases, with 15 bases left in between. This CDR3 comprises 15 residues. This CDR3 reads CAWSAPRAGDYGYTF. The CDR3 DNA reads as TGTGCCTGGAGTGCCCCACGGGCAGGGGACTATGGCTACACCTTC.

The gene calls are TRBV4-2 and TRBJ2-2; D is possibly TRBD1 or TRBD2 (6 bases each). The V gene's germline CDR1 is LGHNA and CDR2 YNFKEQ. The length of the CDR3 is 17 residues. V lost 4 bases and J 2 bases, leaving 17 bases between the germline ends. CDR3 sequence: CASSPEMAGHNTGELFF. CDR3 nucleotide sequence: TGTGCCAGCAGCCCCGAGATGGCGGGACACAACACCGGGGAGCTGTTTTTT.

This rearrangement joins TRBV7-9 to TRBJ1-2, with a possible D match to TRBD1 (5 bases). V was shortened by 5 bases and J by 3 bases, with 19 bases between the two germline ends. The CDR3 is made up of 16 amino acids. Germline V gene lookup returns CDR1 SEHNR and CDR2 FQNEAQ (reference sequence). Here the CDR3 reads CASSPSYRGRDYGYTF. In DNA form, the CDR3 reads TGTGCCAGCAGCCCCAGTTACCGGGGCAGGGACTATGGCTACACCTTC.

The V call is TRBV9, the J call TRBJ1-3; D gene ambiguous. Germline lookup yields CDR1 SGDLS and CDR2 YYNGEE. The CDR3 extends over 18 amino acids. Trimming took off 3 bases at V and 1 base at J, with 20 bases between the two ends. The CDR3 here is CASSANPPLELSGNTIYF. The CDR3 DNA reads as TGTGCCAGCAGCGCTAACCCCCCCCTGGAATTGTCTGGAAACACCATATATTTT.

V and J are TRBV9 and TRBJ1-6; D is possibly TRBD1 (5 bases). From germline, CDR1 is SGDLS and CDR2 YYNGEE. Trimming left V 5 bases short and J 9 bases short, with 12 bases between. The CDR3 is 13 residues long. The CDR3 region has the DNA TGTGCCAGCAGTCTTACAGGAGGTTCACCCCTCCACTTT. It codes for CASSLTGGSPLHF.

This clone has just one count. The chain uses TRBV29-1 and TRBJ2-1; D not resolved. Germline V gives CDR1 SQVTM, CDR2 ANQGSEA. The ends were cut back, 7 bases at V and 9 bases at J, with 19 bases in the middle. The CDR3 extends over 13 amino acids. Here the CDR3 DNA reads TGCAGCGGCCAAAAGTCCGGGTCTGGTGAGCAGTTCTTC. Translated, it gives CSGQKSGSGEQFF.

On this clone itself: One end of the junction varies from germline; a read error may be responsible. This sequence joins TRBV6-1 and TRBJ2-1; TRBD1 agrees at 7 bases. The germline CDR1 and CDR2 sequences are MNHNS and SASEGT. This CDR3 region has 15 residues. The CDR3 coding sequence is TGTGCCAGCAGCGCCTCTCCGAGGACAGGTATCCTGGGGATCTTC. The encoded protein is CASSASPRTGILGIF.

The chain recombines TRBV7-9 with TRBJ2-3; 9 nucleotides match TRBD2. The germline V gene has CDR1 SEHNR and CDR2 FQNEAQ (reference sequence). This CDR3 has 15 residues. V shed 6 bases and J 0 bases; nucleotides not matched to a gene: 4. CDR3 sequence reads: CASRGSGGSTDTQYF. The CDR3 bases are TGTGCCAGCAGGGGTAGCGGGGGTAGCACAGATACGCAGTATTTT.

The chain carries TRBV7-9 and TRBJ1-6; the D gene is possibly TRBD1 (5 bases). Germline V lookup: CDR1 SEHNR, CDR2 FQNEAQ (reference sequence). There are 16 residues in the CDR3. Trimming removed 5 bases at V and 9 bases at J, with 20 bases between. As DNA, the CDR3 is TGTGCCAGCAGCCCGGGGACTCATACCGGCGGTTCACCCCTCCACTTT. Its protein product is CASSPGTHTGGSPLHF.

The rearrangement uses TRBV5-1 and TRBJ1-1; 8 nucleotides line up with TRBD1. The CDR3 consists of 16 residues. Looked up from germline, CDR1 is SGHRS and CDR2 is YFSETQ. Trimming cost V 0 bases and J 1 base; bases outside gene matches: 5. The CDR3 bases are TGCGCCAGCAGCTTGGACAGGGGGTCTACGAACACTGAAGCTTTCTTT. It codes for CASSLDRGSTNTEAFF.

This chain joins TRBV4-2 and TRBJ1-1; D gene unclear. The CDR3 covers 14 residues. Per the germline V gene, CDR1 is LGHNA and CDR2 is YNFKEQ. V was pared by 0 bases and J by 1 base, with 6 bases between. For the CDR3, the DNA is TGTGCCAGCAGCCAAGAGGCAGGGAACACTGAAGCTTTCTTT. This codes for CASSQEAGNTEAFF.

This clone appeared many times. This sequence joins TRBV30 and TRBJ2-1, with D possibly matching TRBD1 (6 bases). The germline V gene has CDR1 GTSNPN and CDR2 SVGIG (reference sequence). The V end was cut by 2 bases, the J end by 7 bases, with 15 bases between. This CDR3 has 14 amino acids. The CDR3 reads CAWSPETGINEQFF. The CDR3 coding sequence is TGTGCCTGGAGTCCTGAGACAGGAATTAATGAGCAGTTCTTC.

The genes are TRBV29-1 and TRBJ2-2, with a possible D match to TRBD2 (5 bases). This CDR3 is built from 17 residues. CDR1 is SQVTM, CDR2 ANQGSEA, per germline. V shed 3 bases and J shed 1 base, with 18 bases lying between them. DNA for the CDR3: TGCAGCGTTGAGCGGGCCGCCGCAGGTGGGAACACCGGGGAGCTGTTTTTT. It codes for CSVERAAAGGNTGELFF.

This clone was observed once. The chain recombines TRBV13 with TRBJ2-7; 8 bases are a match to TRBD1. Unmatched junction bases numbered 3, after V lost 5 bases and J lost 3 bases. CDR1 is PRHDT and CDR2 is FYEKMQ in the germline V gene (reference sequence). This CDR3 has 13 amino acids. CDR3 sequence reads: CASSADRVYEQYF. As DNA, the CDR3 is TGTGCCAGCAGCGCGGACAGGGTCTACGAGCAGTACTTC.

This clone was seen only a few times. The genes are TRBV4-1 and TRBJ2-7; D remains unclear. The CDR3 runs to 15 residues. Germline V gene sequence: CDR1 MGHRA, CDR2 YSYEKL. V gave up 0 bases and J gave up 2 bases, with 11 bases separating them. The CDR3 nucleotides read TGCGCCAGCAGCCAAGATACCCCTGGCACCTACGAGCAGTACTTC. It yields the protein CASSQDTPGTYEQYF.

The chain links TRBV29-1 to TRBJ2-1; 8 nucleotides align to TRBD2. This CDR3 comprises 14 residues. The germline V gene has CDR1 SQVTM and CDR2 ANQGSEA. With V trimmed by 6 bases and J by 3 bases, 7 bases remained unmatched. The CDR3 sequence is CSVHTGTSYNEQFF. The CDR3, as DNA: TGCAGCGTACACACCGGGACTAGCTACAATGAGCAGTTCTTC.

V and J are TRBV6-5 and TRBJ2-5; 7 nucleotides agree with TRBD2. V lost 1 base, J lost 2 bases, and 4 bases stayed unmatched. Per the germline V gene, CDR1 is MNHEY and CDR2 is SVGAGI. The CDR3 contains 15 residues. This chain's CDR3 is CASSYWGGSQETQYF. The CDR3 nucleotides are TGTGCCAGCAGTTACTGGGGGGGTTCTCAAGAGACCCAGTACTTC.

The chain is built from TRBV19 and TRBJ1-4, with TRBD1 matching 8 bases. V lost 6 bases to trimming and J lost 5 bases; unmatched junction nucleotides: 11. This CDR3 contains 16 residues. Germline V gene lookup returns CDR1 LNHDA and CDR2 SQIVND (reference sequence). The DNA of the CDR3 is TGTGCCAGTAGGGGACAGGAGCTAGTGTACAATGAAAAACTGTTTTTT. Protein: CASRGQELVYNEKLFF.

The gene calls are TRBV7-9 and TRBJ1-1, with a possible D match to TRBD1 (5 bases). The V end lost 11 bases, the J end lost 4 bases, and 23 bases lay between the germline ends. Germline V gene data show CDR1 as SEHNR and CDR2 as FQNEAQ (reference sequence). The CDR3 runs to 15 residues. The DNA of the CDR3 is TGTGCCGGCGGCCCCCCCACGGGGGGTGGCACTGAAGCTTTCTTT. It codes for CAGGPPTGGGTEAFF.

J is TRBJ1-2 and V is TRBV28; D call uncertain. The CDR3 runs 11 residues. Trimming pared 6 bases from V and 6 bases from J, leaving 8 bases between. Germline-derived CDR1 and CDR2 are MDHEN and SYDVKM. The CDR3 protein is CASSRGDGYTF. The DNA of the CDR3 is TGTGCCAGCAGCCGGGGAGATGGCTACACCTTC.

This chain connects TRBV5-6 to TRBJ2-3; D gene uncertain. The CDR3 totals 12 residues. V shed 2 bases and J shed 4 bases, with 5 bases lying between them. Germline V lookup: CDR1 SGHDT, CDR2 YYEEEE. The CDR3, as DNA: TGTGCCAGCAGCTTTGGCTCAGATACGCAGTATTTT. Translation gives CASSFGSDTQYF. Full variable domain (outside the CDR3, taken from reference TRBV5-6 and TRBJ2-3): DAGVTQSPTHLIKTRGQQVTLRCSPKSGHDTVSWYQQALGQGPQFIFQYYEEEERQRGNFPDRFSGHQFPNYSSELNVNALLLGDSALYLCASSFGSDTQYFGPGTRLTVL.

This chain joins TRBV4-1 and TRBJ1-1; D is uncertain. Per the germline V gene, CDR1 is MGHRA and CDR2 is YSYEKL. CDR3 length: 15 amino acids. V gave up 0 bases and J gave up 8 bases, with 16 bases separating them. The CDR3: CASSQESRPGREAFF. The DNA for the CDR3 is TGCGCCAGCAGCCAAGAATCCCGCCCGGGCAGGGAAGCTTTCTTT.

The chain uses TRBV27 and TRBJ1-2; perhaps TRBD1 as D (5 bases). The CDR3 consists of 9 residues. V was cut by 9 bases and J by 7 bases, with 6 bases left in between. In germline, CDR1 is MNHEY, CDR2 SMNVEV (reference sequence). This CDR3 is CARGGGYTF. In DNA, the CDR3 is TGTGCCAGGGGGGGTGGCTACACCTTC.

This chain joins TRBV15 and TRBJ2-1; 8 bases map to TRBD1. Per the germline V gene, CDR1 is LNHNV and CDR2 is YYDKDF (reference sequence). With 4 bases clipped from V and 6 bases from J, the junction kept 20 bases outside the gene matches. This CDR3 is built from 19 residues. The CDR3 spells CATSTTEGQGVGGGNEQFF. CDR3 DNA sequence: TGTGCCACCAGCACAACCGAAGGACAGGGAGTGGGGGGAGGCAATGAGCAGTTCTTC.